One T cell receptor (beta chain) is described in this entry. Per the original methods: Reference gene primers were amplified, and this amplification served to estimate nucleated cell counts. Assay used: immunoSEQ multiplex PCR; TCRdb lists only in-frame clones, some missing. Clonal size and the V and J genes are those of that table, whereas D and trimming came from the DNA. The sample has approximately 330,000 clones; roughly 90% are singletons. The entry originates in a study of blood T cell repertoires in COVID-19. Study as a whole: COVID-19 samples from acute and convalescent phases originated in the United States, Italy and Spain.

Seattle's cohort entered during active infection and was followed longitudinally. The CDR3 runs to 14 residues. V gave up 6 bases and J gave up 6 bases, with 15 bases separating them. Looked up from germline, CDR1 is MNHEY and CDR2 is SVGAGI. The receptor was isolated from a man aged 25-45 years with COVID-19, enrolled during active disease. This sequence joins TRBV6-5 and TRBJ2-1; TRBD2 is a possible D gene (6 bases). Specimen: peripheral blood. The CDR3: CASRAPGVGNEQFF. The CDR3 DNA reads TGTGCCAGCAGGGCACCGGGGGTCGGCAATGAGCAGTTCTTC.